These T cell receptor beta chains were read from a single sample in a study of T-cell reconstitution after alpha-beta-depleted transplantation in children. TCRdb re-called the PCR reads through MiXCR, storing one row per CDR3 protein. Among just over 200,000 distinct CDR3 sequences listed, under 8.5% were seen once. This specimen consisted of PBMCs, mostly from graft donor cells, obtained 360 days after TCRalphabeta/CD19-depleted stem cell transplant. These receptors were obtained from a male patient under 10 years old who had a stem cell transplant for acute myeloid leukemia, so the T cells may come from the graft donor. Both conserved end residues are part of each CDR3. D genes are given only for firm matches. Size is stated for part of the rows, as once, few or many counts, or as a class when the clone is expanded.

len	d_gene	abundance	j_gene	v_gene	CDR3aa	CDR3nt
14	NA	few	TRBJ1-1	TRBV6-5	CASSPQFQNTEAFF	TGTGCCAGCAGTCCCCAATTCCAAAACACTGAAGCTTTCTTT
14	NA	few	TRBJ2-1	TRBV11-3	CASSFGQYYNEQFF	TGTGCCAGCAGCTTCGGACAGTACTACAATGAGCAGTTCTTC
14	TRBD2	NA	TRBJ2-7	TRBV12-3/TRBV12-4	CASSFRTSGGEQYF	TGTGCCAGCAGTTTCCGGACTAGCGGGGGAGAGCAGTACTTC
15	NA	few	TRBJ2-1	TRBV20-1	CCARDGGGPYNEQFF	TGCTGTGCTAGAGATGGAGGGGGGCCTTACAATGAGCAGTTCTTC
14	TRBD1	many	TRBJ1-1	TRBV6-1	CASSAGTGGTEAFF	TGTGCCAGCAGTGCAGGGACAGGGGGCACTGAAGCTTTCTTT
12	NA	NA	TRBJ1-2	TRBV14	CASSQGRVGYTF	TGTGCCAGCAGCCAAGGACGCGTTGGCTACACCTTC
14	TRBD2	NA	TRBJ2-3	TRBV20-1	CSASPAGGADTQYF	TGCAGTGCTAGCCCAGCGGGGGGCGCAGATACGCAGTATTTT
12	NA	many	TRBJ2-1	TRBV12-3/TRBV12-4	CASSPTRGEQFF	TGTGCCAGCAGCCCGACTCGGGGTGAGCAGTTCTTC
16	NA	many	TRBJ2-1	TRBV4-2	CASSQDLGGFYNEQFF	TGTGCCAGCAGCCAAGATCTGGGCGGTTTCTACAATGAGCAGTTCTTC
14	NA	many	TRBJ2-1	TRBV7-2	CASSLDSWVNEQFF	TGTGCCAGCAGCTTAGACTCTTGGGTTAATGAGCAGTTCTTC
11	NA	NA	TRBJ2-5	TRBV30	CACKGEGTQYF	TGTGCCTGCAAGGGAGAGGGGACCCAGTACTTC
14	NA	many	TRBJ1-3	TRBV20-1	CSATAGTSGNTIYF	TGCAGTGCTACCGCAGGGACTTCTGGAAACACCATATATTTT
14	NA	NA	TRBJ2-7	TRBV6-5	CASSYIRLSYEQYF	TGTGCCAGCAGTTACATCAGGCTCTCCTACGAGCAGTACTTC
15	NA	few	TRBJ2-1	TRBV5-1	CASSLLGDPSGEQFF	TGCGCCAGCAGCTTGTTGGGGGACCCCTCTGGGGAGCAGTTCTTC
14	NA	few	TRBJ2-2	TRBV24-1	CATSDPGRAGELFF	TGTGCCACCAGTGATCCCGGAAGGGCCGGGGAGCTGTTTTTT
15	NA	many	TRBJ2-5	TRBV29-1	CSVEDPWVGGLAQYF	TGCAGCGTTGAAGATCCGTGGGTGGGGGGTCTGGCCCAGTACTTC
13	TRBD2	NA	TRBJ2-2	TRBV28	CASIRGGTGELFF	TGTGCCAGCATTCGCGGGGGGACCGGGGAGCTGTTTTTT
13	NA	many	TRBJ2-2	TRBV5-6	CASSLEDTGELFF	TGTGCCAGCAGCTTGGAAGACACCGGGGAGCTGTTTTTT
13	NA	many	TRBJ2-3	TRBV12-3/TRBV12-4	CATHRDHTDTQYF	TGTGCCACCCACAGGGACCACACAGATACGCAGTATTTT
13	NA	many	TRBJ1-1	TRBV3-1	CASSQGGDTEAFF	TGTGCCAGCAGCCAGGGGGGTGACACTGAAGCTTTCTTT
16	TRBD2	many	TRBJ2-5	TRBV20-1	CSARDPHASGEWTQYF	TGCAGTGCTAGAGATCCACATGCCAGCGGGGAGTGGACCCAGTACTTC
12	NA	many	TRBJ1-4	TRBV20-1	CSARVSNEKLFF	TGCAGTGCTAGGGTGTCTAATGAAAAACTGTTTTTT
13	TRBD1	NA	TRBJ2-3	TRBV29-1	CSVGGTGTDTQYF	TGCAGCGTTGGCGGGACAGGGACAGATACGCAGTATTTT
13	NA	NA	TRBJ2-5	TRBV24-1	CATSDPGARTQYF	TGTGCCACCAGTGACCCAGGGGCTCGGACCCAGTACTTC
15	TRBD1	many	TRBJ2-2	TRBV15	CATSRERTGTGELFF	TGTGCCACCAGCAGAGAGAGGACAGGCACCGGGGAGCTGTTTTTT
19	TRBD1	few	TRBJ2-7	TRBV4-3	CASSQRRTGEHHPNYEQYF	TGCGCCAGCAGCCAGCGGCGGACAGGAGAGCATCATCCTAACTACGAGCAGTACTTC
19	TRBD2	NA	TRBJ2-3	TRBV11-2	CASSLGSLLSGRATDTQYF	TGTGCCAGCAGCTTAGGTTCGCTTCTCAGCGGGAGGGCTACAGATACGCAGTATTTT
15	NA	many	TRBJ2-1	TRBV4-3	CASSQETRVGDEQFF	TGCGCCAGCAGCCAAGAGACTCGTGTAGGGGATGAGCAGTTCTTC
12	NA	few	TRBJ2-2	TRBV29-1	CSVEEVRGELFF	TGCAGCGTTGAAGAAGTGCGCGGGGAGCTGTTTTTT
15	TRBD1	many	TRBJ2-1	TRBV20-1	CSARDPGQGAYEQFF	TGCAGTGCTAGAGATCCGGGACAGGGGGCCTATGAGCAGTTCTTC
13	NA	few	TRBJ2-5	TRBV20-1	CSASPAGKETQYF	TGCAGTGCCTCACCGGCGGGCAAAGAGACCCAGTACTTC
12	NA	few	TRBJ2-3	TRBV12-3/TRBV12-4	CASRSDGDTQYF	TGTGCCAGCAGAAGTGATGGAGATACGCAGTATTTT
15	NA	many	TRBJ2-3	TRBV9	CASSVIGEGTDTQYF	TGTGCCAGCAGCGTAATCGGGGAGGGCACAGATACGCAGTATTTT
16	TRBD2	few	TRBJ2-7	TRBV5-6	CASSLGQRESSYEQYF	TGTGCCAGCAGCTTGGGGCAGCGGGAGAGCTCCTACGAGCAGTACTTC
17	TRBD2	many	TRBJ2-1	TRBV12-3/TRBV12-4	CASSSSSGTSGSGEQFF	TGTGCCAGCAGTTCATCCTCCGGGACTAGCGGGAGTGGCGAGCAGTTCTTC
16	TRBD1	NA	TRBJ2-2	TRBV7-2	CASSRGQGPFTGELFF	TGTGCCAGCAGCAGGGGGCAGGGGCCCTTTACCGGGGAGCTGTTTTTT
14	TRBD2	many	TRBJ2-3	TRBV20-1	CSARSTSGADTQYF	TGCAGTGCTAGGTCGACTAGCGGAGCTGATACGCAGTATTTT
16	TRBD1	few	TRBJ1-6	TRBV25-1	CASSEATGTVNSPLHF	TGTGCCAGCAGTGAAGCCACCGGGACAGTAAATTCACCCCTCCACTTT
16	NA	NA	TRBJ2-1	TRBV4-2	CASSRNVGGPLNEQFF	TGTGCCAGCAGCCGGAATGTGGGGGGCCCTCTGAATGAGCAGTTCTTC
14	NA	NA	TRBJ2-3	TRBV5-1	CASMANTYTDTQYF	TGCGCCAGCATGGCGAATACATACACAGATACGCAGTATTTT
21	TRBD2	few	TRBJ2-3	TRBV6-2/TRBV6-3	CASSYSLPTSGRPISTDTQYF	TGTGCCAGCAGTTACTCGCTTCCGACCAGCGGGAGGCCCATAAGCACAGATACGCAGTATTTT
14	NA	few	TRBJ1-1	TRBV29-1	CSVEVAGMNTEAFF	TGCAGCGTTGAAGTCGCGGGGATGAACACTGAAGCTTTCTTT
14	TRBD1	NA	TRBJ1-4	TRBV5-1	CASSYGQGSEKLFF	TGCGCCAGCAGCTACGGACAGGGAAGTGAAAAACTGTTTTTT
17	TRBD2	few	TRBJ2-1	TRBV20-1	CSARDYSGSHSYNEQFF	TGCAGTGCTAGAGATTATAGCGGGAGCCACTCCTACAATGAGCAGTTCTTC
17	NA	many	TRBJ1-1	TRBV5-1	CASSLAGWGRGNTEAFF	TGCGCCAGCAGCTTGGCCGGGTGGGGAAGAGGAAACACTGAAGCTTTCTTT
12	NA	few	TRBJ2-5	TRBV29-1	CSVNWDAETQYF	TGCAGCGTTAACTGGGATGCGGAGACCCAGTACTTC
15	TRBD1	NA	TRBJ1-4	TRBV9	CASSPGQGFNEKLFF	TGTGCCAGCAGCCCAGGACAGGGTTTTAATGAAAAACTGTTTTTT
18	TRBD2	NA	TRBJ2-7	TRBV18	CASSPPGTSGRTSYEQYF	TGTGCCAGCTCACCACCGGGGACTAGCGGGAGGACATCCTACGAGCAGTACTTC
14	TRBD2	NA	TRBJ2-2	TRBV20-1	CSASSLAGAGELFF	TGCAGTGCTAGCTCCCTAGCGGGAGCCGGGGAGCTGTTTTTT
16	NA	few	TRBJ1-3	TRBV5-1	CASSLAGTDSGNTIYF	TGCGCCAGCAGCTTGGCCGGAACAGACTCTGGAAACACCATATATTTT
15	NA	few	TRBJ2-5	TRBV15	CATSSGGSDQETQYF	TGTGCCACCAGCAGTGGGGGGAGTGATCAAGAGACCCAGTACTTC
15	TRBD2	NA	TRBJ2-7	TRBV4-2	CASSPGLAGAYEQYF	TGTGCCAGCAGCCCCGGACTAGCGGGAGCCTACGAGCAGTACTTC
15	NA	NA	TRBJ2-1	TRBV3-1	CASSQVYPFYNEQFF	TGTGCCAGCAGCCAAGTCTATCCCTTCTACAATGAGCAGTTCTTC
14	TRBD1	many	TRBJ1-4	TRBV7-2	CASSLGTGREKLFF	TGTGCCAGCAGCTTGGGGACAGGGCGTGAAAAACTGTTTTTT
13	NA	few	TRBJ1-5	TRBV5-1	CAREHPLNQPQHF	TGCGCCAGAGAGCACCCCCTGAATCAGCCCCAGCATTTT
11	NA	few	TRBJ2-5	TRBV6-2/TRBV6-3	CASSYSRTQYF	TGTGCCAGCAGTTACTCTCGGACCCAGTACTTC
13	NA	many	TRBJ2-3	TRBV7-7	CASSQDSTDTQYF	TGTGCTAGCAGCCAGGACAGCACAGATACGCAGTATTTT
15	TRBD2	few	TRBJ2-2	TRBV25-1	CASSVTSGATGELFF	TGTGCCAGCAGTGTGACTAGCGGGGCGACCGGGGAGCTGTTTTTT